This T cell receptor (beta chain) was identified during a study of shared clonotypes between healthy human individuals. Study-level findings and limits: Naive subsets, compared against memory subsets, generally had larger estimated richness values.

V shed 5 bases and J shed 1 base, with 9 bases lying between them. This CDR3 region has 13 residues. The V gene's germline CDR1 is SEHNR and CDR2 FQNEAQ (reference sequence). A note on this clone: Its matching antigen is unknown. Other DNA variants within this sample encode the same CDR3.

Naive CD8 cells, CD45RO-negative and positively selected for CCR7, excluded terminally differentiated effector memory CD45RA+ cells. Produced via immunoSEQ multiplex PCR; TCRdb's table is partial and in-frame only. The sample has around 2.1 million clones; approximately 94% are singletons. This clonotype was sampled from a young man in good health. Some clones in this sample may be carry-over from other donors' samples. The V call is TRBV7-9, the J call TRBJ2-7; a weak D match, TRBD1 (5 bases). Sequenced: naive CD8+ T cells from PBMCs. The CDR3 DNA reads as TGTGCCAGCAGCCTCGACAGTTCCTACGAGCAGTACTTC. Protein: CASSLDSSYEQYF.